A single sample gave rise to the 2 T cell receptor beta chains below, sequenced in a study of siplizumab effects on memory and regulatory T cells. Sequenced by immunoSEQ multiplex PCR; TCRdb stores in-frame clones only, minus some. The sample comprises around 87,000 clones, 85% to 90% of which are singletons, and about 16% rests with the top ten. Sequencing was performed on CD4+ T cells sorted from blood. These receptors were collected from a human donor in good health.

The J gene is TRBJ2-5, the V gene TRBV5-1; possible D gene TRBD1, 7 bases. V was pared by 2 bases and J by 4 bases, with 15 bases between. The CDR3 consists of 15 residues. The V gene's germline CDR1 is SGHRS and CDR2 YFSETQ. CDR3 nucleotide sequence: TGCGCCAGCAGCTTCCCCAGGGGGAGGTTAGAGACCCAGTACTTC. This gives the protein CASSFPRGRLETQYF.

V is TRBV4-2 and J is TRBJ2-7; 11 nucleotides line up with TRBD2. V lost 3 bases and J lost 6; bases outside the gene matches: 7. This CDR3 has 15 residues. CDR1 LGHNA and CDR2 YNFKEQ come from the germline V gene. CDR3: CASSQLLAGVSEQYF. CDR3 in DNA: TGTGCCAGCAGCCAGCTACTAGCGGGAGTTAGCGAGCAGTACTTC.